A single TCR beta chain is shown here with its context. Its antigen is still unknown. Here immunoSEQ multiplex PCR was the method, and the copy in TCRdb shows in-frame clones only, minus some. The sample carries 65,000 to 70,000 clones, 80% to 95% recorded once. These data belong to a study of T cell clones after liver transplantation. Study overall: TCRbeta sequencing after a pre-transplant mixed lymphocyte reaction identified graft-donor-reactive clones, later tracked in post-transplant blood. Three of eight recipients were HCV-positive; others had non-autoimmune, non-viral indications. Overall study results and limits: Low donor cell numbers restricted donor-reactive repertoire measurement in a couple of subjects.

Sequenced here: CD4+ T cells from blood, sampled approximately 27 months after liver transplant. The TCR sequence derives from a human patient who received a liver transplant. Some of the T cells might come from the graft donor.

CDR3 residues: CASSLANTDTQYF. CDR3 nucleotide sequence: TGTGCCAGCAGCCTGGCCAACACAGATACGCAGTATTTT. V usage is TRBV7-7 and J usage is TRBJ2-3; D remains ambiguous. There are 13 residues in the CDR3. V lost 5 bases and J 2 bases, leaving 8 bases between the germline ends. CDR1 and CDR2 from the germline V gene are SSHAT and FNYEAQ (reference sequence).